This T cell receptor beta chain was found in a study of control samples from healthy donors and cancer patients (dated by TCRdb to about 2020). Libraries were prepared through the immunoSEQ multiplex PCR assay. TCRdb obtained this table from immuneACCESS and retained in-frame rearrangements with V and J assigned. These tables miss some clones; where compared with another copy, unresolved V genes account for less than half of the shortfall, and the remainder is unexplained. The sample table lists 100,000 to 150,000 clones, around 94% of them with a count of one. The ten biggest clones cover approximately 0.58% of the sample. On this clone: Its antigen is still unknown. The input lacks base qualities; no much larger clone sits a single base away.

Per the germline V gene (reference sequence), MNHNY is the CDR1 and SVGAGI is the CDR2. The CDR3 runs 15 residues from the cysteine to the phenylalanine. Here the CDR3 DNA is all that survives: 45 bases in frame from base 1. Deletion took 5 bases off V and 8 bases off J, with a span of 18 bases between the germline ends. The clonotype comes from a man older than 75 with head and neck cancer. In this chain, TRBV6-6 is recombined with TRBJ1-4; the D segment cannot be called with confidence. Sequencing was carried out using PBMCs. This receptor carries the CDR3 CASSNTALREEKLFF. The DNA sequence follows: TGTGCCAGCAGTAATACAGCCCTGAGAGAGGAAAAACTGTTTTTT.